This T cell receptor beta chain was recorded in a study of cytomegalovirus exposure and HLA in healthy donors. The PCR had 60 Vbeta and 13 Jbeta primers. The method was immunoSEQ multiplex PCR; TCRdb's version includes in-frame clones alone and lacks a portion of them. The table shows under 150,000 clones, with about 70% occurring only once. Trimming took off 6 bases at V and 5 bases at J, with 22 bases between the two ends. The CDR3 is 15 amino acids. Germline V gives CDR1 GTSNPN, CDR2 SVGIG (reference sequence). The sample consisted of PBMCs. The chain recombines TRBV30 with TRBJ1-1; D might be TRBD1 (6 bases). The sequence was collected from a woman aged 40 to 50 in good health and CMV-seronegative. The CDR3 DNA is TGTGCCTGCCATAAGGGGGGAGGGTTGGGGACTGAAGCTTTCTTT. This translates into CACHKGGGLGTEAFF. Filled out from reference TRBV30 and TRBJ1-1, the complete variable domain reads SQTIHQWPATLVQPVGSPLSLECTVEGTSNPNLYWYRQAAGRGLQLLFYSVGIGQISSEVPQNLSASRPQDRQFILSSKKLLLSDSGFYLCACHKGGGLGTEAFFGQGTRLTVV.